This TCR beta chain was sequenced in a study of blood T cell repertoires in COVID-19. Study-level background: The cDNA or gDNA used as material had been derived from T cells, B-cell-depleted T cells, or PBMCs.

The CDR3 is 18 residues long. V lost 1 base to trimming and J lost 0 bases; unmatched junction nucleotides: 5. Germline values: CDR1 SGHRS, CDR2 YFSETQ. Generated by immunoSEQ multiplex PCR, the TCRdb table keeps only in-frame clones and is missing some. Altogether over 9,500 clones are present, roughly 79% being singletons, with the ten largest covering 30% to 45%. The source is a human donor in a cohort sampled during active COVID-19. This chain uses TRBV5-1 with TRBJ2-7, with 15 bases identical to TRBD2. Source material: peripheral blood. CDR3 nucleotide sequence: TGCGCCAGCAGCTTGTGGACTAGCGGGGGGGCTGGCTCCTACGAGCAGTACTTC. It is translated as CASSLWTSGGAGSYEQYF.